This TCR beta chain comes out of a study of blood T cell repertoires in COVID-19. Study details: Samples taken during acute and convalescent COVID-19 were collected in the United States, Italy and Spain.

In the study's own analysis: Reference gene primer amplification gave estimated nucleated cell counts. The method was immunoSEQ multiplex PCR; TCRdb's version includes in-frame clones alone and lacks a portion of them. V and J calls and clone size follow that table, whereas D and trimming were derived from the DNA. The table has 250,000 to 350,000 clones, around 85% seen once. Germline V gives CDR1 GTSNPN, CDR2 SVGIG (reference sequence). With 0 bases clipped from V and 1 base from J, the junction kept 18 bases outside the gene matches. This CDR3 region has 19 residues. Cohorts were determined from participant-reported clinical history.

The source material was PBMCs or T cells enriched from blood (not recorded which). The TCR originated in a woman aged 25 to 39 who had recovered from COVID-19. The chain has TRBV30 and TRBJ2-7, with 7 bases fitting TRBD2. The CDR3 DNA is TGTGCCTGGAGTGTACTTTCTTCGGGAGGTCCCCCATATTCCTACGAGCAGTACTTC. Protein: CAWSVLSSGGPPYSYEQYF.